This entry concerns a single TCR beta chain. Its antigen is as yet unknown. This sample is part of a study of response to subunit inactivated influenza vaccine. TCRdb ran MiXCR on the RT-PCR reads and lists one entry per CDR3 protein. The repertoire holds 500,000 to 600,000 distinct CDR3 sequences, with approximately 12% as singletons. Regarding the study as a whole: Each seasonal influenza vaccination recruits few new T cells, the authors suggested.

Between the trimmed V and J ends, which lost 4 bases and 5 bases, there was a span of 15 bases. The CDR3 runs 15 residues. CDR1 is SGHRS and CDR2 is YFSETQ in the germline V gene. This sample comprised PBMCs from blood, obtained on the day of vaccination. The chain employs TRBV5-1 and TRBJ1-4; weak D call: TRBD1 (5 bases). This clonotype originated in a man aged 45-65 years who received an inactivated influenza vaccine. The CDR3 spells CASSGGSSRNEKLFF. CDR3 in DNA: TGCGCCAGCAGCGGGGGATCTTCGAGAAATGAAAAACTGTTTTTT.